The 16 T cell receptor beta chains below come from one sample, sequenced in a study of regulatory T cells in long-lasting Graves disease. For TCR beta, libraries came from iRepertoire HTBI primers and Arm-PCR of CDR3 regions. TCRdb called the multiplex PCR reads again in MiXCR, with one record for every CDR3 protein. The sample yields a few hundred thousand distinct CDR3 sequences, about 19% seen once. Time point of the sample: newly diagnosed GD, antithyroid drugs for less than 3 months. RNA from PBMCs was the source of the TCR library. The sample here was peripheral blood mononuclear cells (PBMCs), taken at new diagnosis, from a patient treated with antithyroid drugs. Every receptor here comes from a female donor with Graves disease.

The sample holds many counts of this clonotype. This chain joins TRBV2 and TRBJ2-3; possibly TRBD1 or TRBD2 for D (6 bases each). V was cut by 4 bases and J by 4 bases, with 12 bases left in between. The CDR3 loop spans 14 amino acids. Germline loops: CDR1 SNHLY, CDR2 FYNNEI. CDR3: CASSALGGSDTQYF. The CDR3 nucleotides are TGTGCCAGCAGTGCCCTGGGGGGCTCAGATACGCAGTATTTT.

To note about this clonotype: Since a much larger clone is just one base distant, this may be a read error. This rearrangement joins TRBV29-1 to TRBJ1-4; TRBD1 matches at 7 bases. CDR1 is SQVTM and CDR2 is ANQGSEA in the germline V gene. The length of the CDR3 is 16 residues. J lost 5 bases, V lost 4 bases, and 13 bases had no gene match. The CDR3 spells CSVGPDRAGTNEKLFF. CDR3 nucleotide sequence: TGCAGCGTTGGACCTGACAGGGCAGGCACGAATGAAAAACTGTTTTTT.

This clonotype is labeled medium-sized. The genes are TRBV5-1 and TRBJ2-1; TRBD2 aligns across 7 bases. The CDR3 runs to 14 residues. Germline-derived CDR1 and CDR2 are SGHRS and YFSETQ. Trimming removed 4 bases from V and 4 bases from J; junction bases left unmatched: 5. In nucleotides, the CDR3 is TGCGCCAGCAGCCCCTCCGGGGGGTACAATGAGCAGTTCTTC. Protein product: CASSPSGGYNEQFF.

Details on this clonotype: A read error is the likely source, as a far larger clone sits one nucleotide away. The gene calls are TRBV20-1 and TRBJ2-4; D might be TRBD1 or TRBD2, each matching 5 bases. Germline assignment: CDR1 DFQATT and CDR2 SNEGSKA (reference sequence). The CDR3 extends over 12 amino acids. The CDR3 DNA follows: TGCAGTGCTAGAGGACCCGTGGGACCGCAGCTCTTC. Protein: CSARGPVGPQLF.

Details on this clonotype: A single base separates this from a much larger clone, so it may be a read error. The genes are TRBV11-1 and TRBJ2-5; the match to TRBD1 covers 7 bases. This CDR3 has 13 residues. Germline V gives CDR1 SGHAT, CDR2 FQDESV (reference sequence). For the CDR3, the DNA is TGCGCCAGCAGTCACCGGACAGGAGAGACCCAGTACTTC. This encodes CASSHRTGETQYF.

The DNA for the CDR3 is TGTGCCAGCAGCTTAGGGGGTCCGGCCTACAATGAGCAGTTCTTC. Its protein is CASSLGGPAYNEQFF. The chain joins TRBV7-3 to TRBJ2-1; D is tentatively TRBD1 or TRBD2 (5 bases each). The ends were cut back, 2 bases at V and 2 bases at J, with 10 bases in the middle. The CDR3 is 15 amino acids. Germline CDR1 is SGHTA and CDR2 is FQGTGA.

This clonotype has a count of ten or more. The CDR3 nucleotides are TGTGCCAGCAGTTATTACACCGGGGAGCTGTTTTTT. It translates to CASSYYTGELFF. The J gene is TRBJ2-2, the V gene TRBV6-5; D uncertain. The length of the CDR3 is 12 residues. V gave up 3 bases and J gave up 3 bases, with 2 bases separating them. Germline CDR1 is MNHEY and CDR2 is SVGAGI.

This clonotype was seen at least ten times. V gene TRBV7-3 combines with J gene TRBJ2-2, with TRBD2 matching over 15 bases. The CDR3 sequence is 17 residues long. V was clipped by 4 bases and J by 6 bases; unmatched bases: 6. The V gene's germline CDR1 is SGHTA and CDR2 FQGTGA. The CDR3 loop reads CASSSRTSGGAPGELFF. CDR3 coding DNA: TGTGCCAGCAGCTCCCGGACTAGCGGGGGGGCCCCCGGGGAGCTGTTTTTT.

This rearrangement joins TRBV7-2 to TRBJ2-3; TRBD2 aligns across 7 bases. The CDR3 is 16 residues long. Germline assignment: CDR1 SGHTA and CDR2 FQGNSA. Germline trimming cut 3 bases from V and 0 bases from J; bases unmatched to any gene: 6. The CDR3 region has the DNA TGTGCCAGCAGCTTTCCTAGCGGCTTTAGCACAGATACGCAGTATTTT. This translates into CASSFPSGFSTDTQYF. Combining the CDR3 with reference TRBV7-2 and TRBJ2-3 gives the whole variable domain GAGVSQSPSNKVTEKGKDVELRCDPISGHTALYWYRQSLGQGLEFLIYFQGNSAPDKSGLPSDRFSAERTGGSVSTLTIQRTQQEDSAVYLCASSFPSGFSTDTQYFGPGTRLTVL.

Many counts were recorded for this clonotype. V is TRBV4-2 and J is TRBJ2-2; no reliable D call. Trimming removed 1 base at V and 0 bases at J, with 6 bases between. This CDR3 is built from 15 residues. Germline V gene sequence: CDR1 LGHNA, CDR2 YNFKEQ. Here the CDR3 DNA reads TGTGCCAGCAGCCAAGTGGCCCCGAACACCGGGGAGCTGTTTTTT. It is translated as CASSQVAPNTGELFF.

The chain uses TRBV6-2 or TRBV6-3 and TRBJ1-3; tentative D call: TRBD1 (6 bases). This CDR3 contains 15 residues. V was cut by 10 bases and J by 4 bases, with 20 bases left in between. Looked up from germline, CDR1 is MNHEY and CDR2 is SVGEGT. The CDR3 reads CAIGIQGITGNTIYF. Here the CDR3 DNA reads TGTGCCATCGGTATTCAGGGGATCACAGGAAACACCATATATTTT.

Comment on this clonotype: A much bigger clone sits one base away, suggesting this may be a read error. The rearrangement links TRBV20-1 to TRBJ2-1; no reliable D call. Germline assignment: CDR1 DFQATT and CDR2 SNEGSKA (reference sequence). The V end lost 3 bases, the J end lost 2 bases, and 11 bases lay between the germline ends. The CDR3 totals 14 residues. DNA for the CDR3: TGCAGTGCTAGCGAACCGGGCGCCTACAATGAGCAGTTCTTC. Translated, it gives CSASEPGAYNEQFF.

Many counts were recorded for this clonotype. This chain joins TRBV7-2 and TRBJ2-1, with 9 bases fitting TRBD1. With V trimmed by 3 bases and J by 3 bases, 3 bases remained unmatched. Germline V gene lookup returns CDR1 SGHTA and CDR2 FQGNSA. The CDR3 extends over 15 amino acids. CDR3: CASSFWTGDYNEQFF. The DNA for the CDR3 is TGTGCCAGCAGCTTCTGGACAGGGGACTACAATGAGCAGTTCTTC.

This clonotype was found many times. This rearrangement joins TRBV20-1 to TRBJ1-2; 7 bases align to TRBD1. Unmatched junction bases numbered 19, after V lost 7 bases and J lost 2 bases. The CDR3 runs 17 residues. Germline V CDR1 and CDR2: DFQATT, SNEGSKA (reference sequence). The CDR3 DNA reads TGCAGTGTCCCACGTCGCGGTTGGGGACAGACGAACTATGGCTACACCTTC. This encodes CSVPRRGWGQTNYGYTF.

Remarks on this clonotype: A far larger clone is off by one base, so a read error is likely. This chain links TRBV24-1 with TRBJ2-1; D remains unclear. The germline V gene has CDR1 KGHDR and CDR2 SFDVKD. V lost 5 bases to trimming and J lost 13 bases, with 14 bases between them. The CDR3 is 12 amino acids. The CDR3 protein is CATSAGSETQFF. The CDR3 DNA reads TGTGCCACCAGTGCCGGGTCAGAGACCCAGTTCTTC.

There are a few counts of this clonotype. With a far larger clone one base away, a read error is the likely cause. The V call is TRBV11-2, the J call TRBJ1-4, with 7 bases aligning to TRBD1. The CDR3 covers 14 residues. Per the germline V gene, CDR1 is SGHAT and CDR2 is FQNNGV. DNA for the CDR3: TGTGTCAGCAGCATGACAGGGTCTAATGAAAAACTGTTTTTT. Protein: CVSSMTGSNEKLFF.